Listed here are 9 T cell receptor beta chains from one sample, sequenced in a study of OX40 agonist ivuxolimab in advanced cancers. The protocol used for the library was the immunoSEQ multiplex PCR assay. TCRdb carries this immuneACCESS record with in-frame sequences only. Its versions omit some clonotypes, under half of them owing to an unresolved V gene in the studies checked, with the rest unexplained. The sample contains 75,000 to 100,000 clones, more than 85% of them found a single time. Approximately 0.32% of the sample belongs to the ten largest clones. The sequences come from CD4+ or CD8+ T cells sorted from blood, collected in a trial of the OX40 agonist ivuxolimab. These receptors came from an adult with an advanced solid tumor such as melanoma, head and neck, liver or kidney cancer.

The chain uses TRBV7-9 and TRBJ2-7; TRBD1 matches at 7 bases. The germline V gene encodes CDR1 SEHNR and CDR2 FQNEAQ (reference sequence). CDR3 length equals 15 residues. Trimming at V came to 1 base and at J to 12 bases, leaving 15 bases not matched to a gene. The CDR3, as DNA: TGTGCCAGCAGCTTAGACAGGGGTCGTTTTGTTCGTCTGTACTTC. Protein sequence: CASSLDRGRFVRLYF.

The rearrangement uses TRBV6-5 and TRBJ2-4; D possibly corresponds to TRBD2 (6 bases). Germline V gene sequence: CDR1 MNHEY, CDR2 SVGAGI. The length of the CDR3 is 13 residues. V was clipped by 11 bases and J by 3 bases, with 14 bases between them. CDR3 coding DNA: TGTGCCGTGGGGCGGGATGGCAAAAACATTCAGTACTTC. This gives the protein CAVGRDGKNIQYF.

The chain carries TRBV30 and TRBJ2-7; D ambiguous. Trimming shortened V by 0 bases and J by 5 bases, and 5 bases separated the two germline ends. CDR1 and CDR2 (germline): GTSNPN, SVGIG (reference sequence). The length of the CDR3 is 11 residues. CDR3 residues: CAWSVLDEQYF. In DNA form, the CDR3 reads TGTGCCTGGAGTGTATTGGACGAGCAGTACTTC. Supplemented by reference TRBV30 and TRBJ2-7, the full variable domain reads SQTIHQWPATLVQPVGSPLSLECTVEGTSNPNLYWYRQAAGRGLQLLFYSVGIGQISSEVPQNLSASRPQDRQFILSSKKLLLSDSGFYLCAWSVLDEQYFGPGTRLTVT.

V gene TRBV7-9 combines with J gene TRBJ1-2; D not resolved. The V gene's germline CDR1 is SEHNR and CDR2 FQNEAQ (reference sequence). CDR3 length: 13 amino acids. V dropped 5 bases and J dropped 7 bases, with 14 bases sitting between them. The CDR3 DNA sequence: TGTGCCAGCAGCGCCACTGGGGATGGTGGCTACACCTTC. Translated, it gives CASSATGDGGYTF.

The chain recombines TRBV18 with TRBJ2-5; 8 bases align to TRBD1. Per germline, CDR1 KGHSH and CDR2 LQKENI. This CDR3 spans 14 amino acids. V trimming: 5 bases; J trimming: 3 bases; junction bases outside the gene matches: 5. The CDR3 loop is CASSGAGGEETQYF. DNA for the CDR3: TGTGCCAGCTCAGGGGCAGGGGGCGAAGAGACCCAGTACTTC.

This chain joins TRBV6-5 and TRBJ1-1; TRBD1 matches 9 bases. Germline lookup yields CDR1 MNHEY and CDR2 SVGAGI. The V segment lost 10 bases and the J segment 1 base; nucleotides outside the gene matches: 10. CDR3 length: 15 residues. CDR3 loop: CATKKQGAGNTEAFF. The CDR3 bases are TGTGCCACCAAGAAACAGGGGGCCGGGAACACTGAAGCTTTCTTT.

The rearrangement uses TRBV4-1 and TRBJ2-3; D is unclear. CDR1 is MGHRA and CDR2 is YSYEKL in the germline V gene. With 1 base removed from V and 0 bases from J, the gap between germline ends came to 8 bases. The CDR3 length is 15 residues. The CDR3 loop is CASSQAAYSTDTQYF. DNA for the CDR3: TGCGCCAGCAGCCAAGCAGCCTATAGCACAGATACGCAGTATTTT.

The V call is TRBV28, the J call TRBJ2-1, with D perhaps matching TRBD2 (6 bases). The CDR3 spans 17 residues. Germline CDR1 MDHEN, CDR2 SYDVKM. V dropped 8 bases and J dropped 0 bases, with 20 bases sitting between them. The CDR3 bases are TGTGCCAGCTACTCCTCGGAGGGGCTGAGCTCCTACAATGAGCAGTTCTTC. Its protein product is CASYSSEGLSSYNEQFF. Based on the CDR3 plus reference TRBV28 and TRBJ2-1, the full variable domain is DVKVTQSSRYLVKRTGEKVFLECVQDMDHENMFWYRQDPGLGLRLIYFSYDVKMKEKGDIPEGYSVSREKKERFSLILESASTNQTSMYLCASYSSEGLSSYNEQFFGPGTRLTVL.

This clone was recorded once. The rearrangement links TRBV2 to TRBJ2-1, with 7 bases fitting TRBD2. The CDR3 runs to 14 residues. Trimming took 4 bases from V and 3 from J; bases not matched to a gene: 3. CDR1 SNHLY and CDR2 FYNNEI come from the germline V gene. The DNA of the CDR3 is TGTGCCAGCAGTGGATTAGCGGGCTACAATGAGCAGTTCTTC. Its protein is CASSGLAGYNEQFF.